This T cell receptor (beta chain) derives from a study of control samples from healthy donors and cancer patients. Here immunoSEQ multiplex PCR was the method, and the copy in TCRdb shows in-frame clones only, minus some. The sample lists 120,000 or so clones; around 87% were seen once. About this clone itself: Other DNA sequences from this sample encode an identical CDR3 as well.

Between the trimmed V and J ends, which lost 5 bases and 1 base, there was a span of 12 bases. Germline values: CDR1 SNHLY, CDR2 FYNNEI. The CDR3 spans 15 residues. The sequence derives from a man aged 55 to 69 in good health. The chain carries TRBV2 and TRBJ1-5; maybe TRBD1 (5 bases). The sample consisted of blood. In nucleotides, the CDR3 is TGTGCCAGCAGTCAGCAGGGCTTAAGCAATCAGCCCCAGCATTTT. This encodes CASSQQGLSNQPQHF.